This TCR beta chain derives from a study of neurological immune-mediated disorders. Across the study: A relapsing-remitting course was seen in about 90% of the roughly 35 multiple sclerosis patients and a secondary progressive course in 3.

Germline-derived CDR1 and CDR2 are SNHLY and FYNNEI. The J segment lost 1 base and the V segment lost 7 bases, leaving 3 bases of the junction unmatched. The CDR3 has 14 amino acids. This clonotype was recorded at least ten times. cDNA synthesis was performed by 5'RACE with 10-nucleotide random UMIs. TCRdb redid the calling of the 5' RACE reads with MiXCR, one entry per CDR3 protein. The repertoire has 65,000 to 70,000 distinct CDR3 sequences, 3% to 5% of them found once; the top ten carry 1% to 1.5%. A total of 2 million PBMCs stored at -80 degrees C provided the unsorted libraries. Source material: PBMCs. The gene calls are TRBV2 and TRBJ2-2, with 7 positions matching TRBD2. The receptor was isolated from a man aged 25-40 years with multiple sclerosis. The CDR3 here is CASMGLQNTGELFF. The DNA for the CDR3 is TGTGCCAGCATGGGACTACAGAACACCGGGGAGCTGTTTTTT.